A single sample gave rise to the 24 T cell receptor beta chains below, sequenced in a study of OX40 agonist ivuxolimab in advanced cancers. The table came from immunoSEQ multiplex PCR; TCRdb's copy has only in-frame clones and leaves some out. Seen here are over 75,000 clones, roughly 91% observed once, and the top ten hold 1.5% to 2%. The material sequenced was CD4+ or CD8+ T cells sorted from blood, taken in a trial of the OX40 agonist ivuxolimab. The receptors originated from an adult with an advanced solid tumor such as melanoma, head and neck, liver or kidney cancer.

The chain recombines TRBV14 with TRBJ2-1; 10 bases are shared with TRBD2. Germline CDR1 and CDR2: SGHDN and FVKESK. The CDR3 is 16 amino acids. V was pared by 4 bases and J by 4 bases, with 7 bases of the junction left unmatched. The CDR3 loop is CASSPTPGLAYNEQFF. CDR3 DNA sequence: TGTGCCAGCAGCCCGACGCCGGGACTAGCGTACAATGAGCAGTTCTTC.

The V call is TRBV28, the J call TRBJ2-1, with 13 bases that match TRBD2. CDR3 size: 17 residues. With V trimmed by 5 bases and J by 9 bases, 13 bases remained unmatched. Germline V lookup: CDR1 MDHEN, CDR2 SYDVKM. CDR3 bases: TGTGCCAGCAGTCCACCACTAGCGGGAGGGCCCGTGGGTGAGCAGTTCTTC. It specifies CASSPPLAGGPVGEQFF.

This clone turned up a few times. The chain employs TRBV5-1 and TRBJ2-7; weak D call: TRBD2 (6 bases). Trimming cost V 2 bases and J 0 bases, with 9 bases left between them. CDR1 and CDR2 from the germline V gene are SGHRS and YFSETQ. This CDR3 is 14 amino acids long. The CDR3 DNA is TGCGCCAGCAGCTTAACTAGCACCTCCTACGAGCAGTACTTC. It is translated as CASSLTSTSYEQYF.

The CDR3 loop reads CASSFSGISTDTQYF. CDR3 DNA sequence: TGTGCCAGCAGCTTTTCGGGGATCAGCACAGATACGCAGTATTTT. V and J are TRBV7-9 and TRBJ2-3; tentatively, D is TRBD2 (5 bases). The CDR3 runs to 15 residues. Trimming removed 3 bases at V and 0 bases at J, with 10 bases between. CDR1 and CDR2 (germline): SEHNR, FQNEAQ (reference sequence).

V usage is TRBV6-5 and J usage is TRBJ2-7; 7 positions agree with TRBD2. The V gene end was trimmed by 6 bases and the J gene end by 2 bases; junction bases not matched to a gene: 10. This CDR3 spans 15 amino acids. Per germline, CDR1 MNHEY and CDR2 SVGAGI. The CDR3 spells CASRSKVAGPYEQYF. The CDR3 nucleotides read TGTGCCAGCAGAAGTAAGGTAGCGGGCCCCTACGAGCAGTACTTC.

V gene TRBV4-3 combines with J gene TRBJ2-3, with D perhaps TRBD2 (5 bases). Trimming took 0 bases from V and 0 from J, leaving 13 bases between them. The CDR3 is made up of 17 amino acids. The germline gives CDR1 LGHNA, CDR2 YSLEER. The CDR3 reads CASSQEGQRGSTDTQYF. CDR3 DNA sequence: TGCGCCAGCAGCCAAGAAGGTCAACGGGGAAGCACAGATACGCAGTATTTT.

The gene calls are TRBV19 and TRBJ2-7; D may be TRBD1 (6 bases). V lost 5 bases and J lost 6, with 17 bases in between. Germline lookup yields CDR1 LNHDA and CDR2 SQIVND (reference sequence). This CDR3 has 14 amino acids. The CDR3 nucleotides read TGTGCCAGTAGTGCAGGACAGCCAAAAACCGAGCAGTACTTC. Translation: CASSAGQPKTEQYF.

The chain is built from TRBV7-9 and TRBJ1-1; no firm D call. CDR1 is SEHNR, CDR2 FQNEAQ, per germline (reference sequence). The CDR3 contains 13 residues. V was clipped by 3 bases and J by 3 bases, with 8 bases between them. The CDR3 spells CASSFNGDTEAFF. CDR3 DNA sequence: TGTGCCAGCAGCTTCAACGGAGACACTGAAGCTTTCTTT. Based on the CDR3 plus reference TRBV7-9 and TRBJ1-1, the full variable domain is DTGVSQNPRHKITKRGQNVTFRCDPISEHNRLYWYRQTLGQGPEFLTYFQNEAQLEKSRLLSDRFSAERPKGSFSTLEIQRTEQGDSAMYLCASSFNGDTEAFFGQGTRLTVV.

The chain combines TRBV4-2 with TRBJ2-5, with 11 bases identical to TRBD2. Germline V CDR1 and CDR2: LGHNA, YNFKEQ. The CDR3 contains 15 residues. With 1 base clipped from V and 5 bases from J, the junction kept 3 bases outside the gene matches. The chain's CDR3 is CASSQVPSGRETQYF. The CDR3 DNA is TGTGCCAGCAGCCAAGTCCCTAGCGGGAGGGAGACCCAGTACTTC.

The chain employs TRBV7-2 and TRBJ2-3; no clear D. The germline gives CDR1 SGHTA, CDR2 FQGNSA. V dropped 4 bases and J dropped 6 bases, with 11 bases sitting between them. The CDR3 has 13 amino acids. The CDR3 region has the DNA TGTGCCAGCAGCTATGCCTTGGGGGATACGCAGTATTTT. Its translation: CASSYALGDTQYF.

The chain couples TRBV19 to TRBJ2-2; the match to TRBD1 covers 9 bases. CDR3 size: 15 residues. With 5 bases clipped from V and 2 bases from J, the junction kept 3 bases outside the gene matches. Per the germline V gene, CDR1 is LNHDA and CDR2 is SQIVND (reference sequence). CDR3 DNA: TGTGCCAGTAGTGTACAGGGGGCCAACACCGGGGAGCTGTTTTTT. It encodes CASSVQGANTGELFF.

The V call is TRBV4-2, the J call TRBJ2-7; D ambiguous. CDR1 is LGHNA and CDR2 is YNFKEQ in the germline V gene. The CDR3 runs 15 residues. With 2 bases removed from V and 0 bases from J, the gap between germline ends came to 11 bases. CDR3 sequence reads: CASSQLDGDSYEQYF. The CDR3, as DNA: TGTGCCAGCAGCCAATTGGACGGAGACTCCTACGAGCAGTACTTC.

V usage is TRBV11-2 and J usage is TRBJ2-1; tentative D call: TRBD2 (5 bases). Trimming stripped 5 bases from V and 6 bases from J, with 14 bases between. The CDR3 length is 14 residues. From germline, CDR1 is SGHAT and CDR2 FQNNGV. The CDR3 reads CASSQVGGPNEQFF. The CDR3 DNA reads as TGTGCCAGCAGCCAAGTGGGCGGGCCCAATGAGCAGTTCTTC.

This clone was detected once. The chain recombines TRBV9 with TRBJ1-2, with D perhaps TRBD1 (5 bases). CDR1 SGDLS and CDR2 YYNGEE come from the germline V gene. Trimming took 0 bases from V and 6 from J, leaving 12 bases between them. There are 14 residues in the CDR3. In nucleotides, the CDR3 is TGTGCCAGCAGCGTAGACGGCAGGGTGGATGGCTACACCTTC. Translating gives CASSVDGRVDGYTF.

This clone was seen a handful of times. The gene calls are TRBV6-1 and TRBJ2-7; TRBD2 matches at 8 bases. The V segment lost 3 bases and the J segment 1 base; nucleotides outside the gene matches: 8. The CDR3 covers 16 residues. The V gene's germline CDR1 is MNHNS and CDR2 SASEGT. CDR3 sequence reads: CASSERAGVISYEQYF. The DNA for the CDR3 is TGTGCCAGCAGTGAGAGAGCGGGAGTTATTTCCTACGAGCAGTACTTC.

This chain joins TRBV5-6 and TRBJ1-1; unclear D gene. Germline CDR1 reads SGHDT; CDR2 reads YYEEEE. CDR3 length: 13 residues. V was cut by 1 base and J by 5 bases, with 9 bases left in between. Here the CDR3 reads CASSLWGRTEAFF. CDR3 DNA sequence: TGTGCCAGCAGCTTGTGGGGTCGTACTGAAGCTTTCTTT.

The gene calls are TRBV9 and TRBJ2-7; 8 bases are a match to TRBD2. V shed 5 bases and J 1 base; nucleotides not matched to a gene: 11. CDR3 length: 16 amino acids. The V gene's germline CDR1 is SGDLS and CDR2 YYNGEE. Here the CDR3 reads CASRPLAEGLSYEQYF. The CDR3 nucleotides read TGTGCCAGCAGACCACTAGCGGAGGGGTTATCCTACGAGCAGTACTTC.

In this sample, this clone turned up a few times. The V and J genes are TRBV5-4 and TRBJ2-2; 7 nucleotides line up with TRBD2. CDR1 is SGHNT, CDR2 YYREEE, per germline (reference sequence). The CDR3 sequence is 15 residues long. With V trimmed by 2 bases and J by 7 bases, 8 bases remained unmatched. The CDR3 sequence is CASSFGGSLGGELFF. As DNA, the CDR3 is TGTGCCAGCAGCTTCGGCGGGAGTCTAGGCGGGGAGCTGTTTTTT.

The chain recombines TRBV19 with TRBJ1-3; tentative D call: TRBD1 (6 bases). CDR1 LNHDA and CDR2 SQIVND come from the germline V gene (reference sequence). CDR3 length: 16 amino acids. Trimming shortened V by 5 bases and J by 3 bases, and 17 bases separated the two germline ends. The CDR3 spells CASSVLIRGVGNTIYF. CDR3 nucleotides: TGTGCCAGTAGTGTCTTAATCAGGGGAGTTGGAAACACCATATATTTT.

This chain connects TRBV11-3 to TRBJ2-1; 9 positions match TRBD2. V trimming: 1 base; J trimming: 7 bases; junction bases outside the gene matches: 14. CDR1 and CDR2 from the germline V gene are SGHNT and YENEEA. The CDR3 covers 18 residues. The CDR3 region is CASSLVGSGSAQGNEQFF. CDR3 in DNA: TGTGCCAGCAGCTTAGTTGGTAGCGGGAGCGCCCAGGGTAATGAGCAGTTCTTC.

This clone was observed a single time. The genes are TRBV11-3 and TRBJ1-2; TRBD1 aligns across 7 bases. The CDR3 spans 13 residues. Germline CDR1 reads SGHNT; CDR2 reads YENEEA. The V and J ends lost 5 bases and 5 bases, in that order; junction bases with no gene match: 5. Written as DNA, the CDR3 is TGTGCCAGCAGCGCGGGACAGCTTTATGGCTACACCTTC. Translating gives CASSAGQLYGYTF.

V and J are TRBV30 and TRBJ2-2; D is undetermined. The V end was cut by 0 bases, the J end by 5 bases, with 13 bases between. Germline V gives CDR1 GTSNPN, CDR2 SVGIG (reference sequence). The CDR3 loop spans 15 amino acids. This CDR3 is CAWSVTPFLTGELFF. In DNA form, the CDR3 reads TGTGCCTGGAGTGTAACCCCGTTCTTGACCGGGGAGCTGTTTTTT.

This chain uses TRBV5-8 with TRBJ2-3, with D possibly being TRBD1 or TRBD2 (6 bases each). The CDR3 contains 15 residues. Trimming left V 3 bases short and J 2 bases short, with 13 bases between. Germline CDR1 SGHTS, CDR2 YDEGEE. CDR3 nucleotides: TGTGCCAGCAGCTCCGCGGGACACTACACAGATACGCAGTATTTT. Its translation: CASSSAGHYTDTQYF.

The chain carries TRBV30 and TRBJ2-3; D is uncertain. Per germline, CDR1 GTSNPN and CDR2 SVGIG (reference sequence). Trimming cost V 0 bases and J 6 bases, with 4 bases left between them. This CDR3 region has 11 residues. In DNA, the CDR3 is TGTGCCTGGAGTGTACGTGATACGCAGTATTTT. Its protein is CAWSVRDTQYF.